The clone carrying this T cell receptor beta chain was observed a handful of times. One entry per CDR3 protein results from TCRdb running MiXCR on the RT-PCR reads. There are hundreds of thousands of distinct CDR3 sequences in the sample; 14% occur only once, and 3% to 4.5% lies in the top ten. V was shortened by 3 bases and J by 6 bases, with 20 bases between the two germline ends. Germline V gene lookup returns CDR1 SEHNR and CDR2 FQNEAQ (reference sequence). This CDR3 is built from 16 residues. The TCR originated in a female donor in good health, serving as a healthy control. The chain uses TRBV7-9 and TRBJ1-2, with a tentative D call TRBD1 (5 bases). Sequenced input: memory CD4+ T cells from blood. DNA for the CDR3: TGTGCCAGCAGCTTCCTGAACCTAATGGGGGGACATGGCTACACCTTC. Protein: CASSFLNLMGGHGYTF.